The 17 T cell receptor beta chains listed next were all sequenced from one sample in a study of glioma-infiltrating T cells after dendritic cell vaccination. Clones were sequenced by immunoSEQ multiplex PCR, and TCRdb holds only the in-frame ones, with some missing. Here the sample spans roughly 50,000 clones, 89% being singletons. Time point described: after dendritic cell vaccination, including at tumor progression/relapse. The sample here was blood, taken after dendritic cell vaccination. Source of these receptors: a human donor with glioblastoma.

CDR3 sequence: CASSHRLAGEGELFF. The CDR3 DNA sequence: TGCGCCAGCAGCCACCGGCTAGCGGGAGAAGGGGAGCTGTTTTTT. The chain has TRBV5-1 and TRBJ2-2; 10 bases are shared with TRBD2. V lost 4 bases and J lost 8; bases outside the gene matches: 8. The CDR3 runs to 15 residues. Looked up from germline, CDR1 is SGHRS and CDR2 is YFSETQ.

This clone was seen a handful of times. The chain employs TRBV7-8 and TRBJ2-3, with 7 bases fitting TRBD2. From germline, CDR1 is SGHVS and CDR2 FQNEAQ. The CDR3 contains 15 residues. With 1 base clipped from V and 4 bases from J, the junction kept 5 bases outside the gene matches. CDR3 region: CASSLGVGRADTQYF. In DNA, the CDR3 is TGTGCCAGCAGCTTAGGTGTGGGGAGGGCAGATACGCAGTATTTT.

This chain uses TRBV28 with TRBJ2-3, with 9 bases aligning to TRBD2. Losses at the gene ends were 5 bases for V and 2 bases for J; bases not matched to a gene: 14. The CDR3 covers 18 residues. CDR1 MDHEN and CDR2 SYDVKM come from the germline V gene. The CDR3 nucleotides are TGTGCCAGCAGTCCTACCGGACGACTAGCGGTACTCACAGATACGCAGTATTTT. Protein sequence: CASSPTGRLAVLTDTQYF.

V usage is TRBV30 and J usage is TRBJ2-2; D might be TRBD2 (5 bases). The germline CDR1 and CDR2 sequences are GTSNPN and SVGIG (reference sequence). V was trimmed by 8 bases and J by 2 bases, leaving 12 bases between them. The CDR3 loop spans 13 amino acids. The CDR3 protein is CAGGPENTGELFF. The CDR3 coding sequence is TGTGCCGGCGGGCCAGAAAACACCGGGGAGCTGTTTTTT. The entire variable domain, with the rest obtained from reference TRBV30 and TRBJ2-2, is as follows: SQTIHQWPATLVQPVGSPLSLECTVEGTSNPNLYWYRQAAGRGLQLLFYSVGIGQISSEVPQNLSASRPQDRQFILSSKKLLLSDSGFYLCAGGPENTGELFFGEGSRLTVL.

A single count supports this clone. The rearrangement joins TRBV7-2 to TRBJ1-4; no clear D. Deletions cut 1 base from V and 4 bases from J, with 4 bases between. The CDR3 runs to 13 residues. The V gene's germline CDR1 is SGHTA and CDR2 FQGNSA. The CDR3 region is CASSLVSNEKLFF. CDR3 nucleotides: TGTGCCAGCAGCTTAGTCAGTAATGAAAAACTGTTTTTT.

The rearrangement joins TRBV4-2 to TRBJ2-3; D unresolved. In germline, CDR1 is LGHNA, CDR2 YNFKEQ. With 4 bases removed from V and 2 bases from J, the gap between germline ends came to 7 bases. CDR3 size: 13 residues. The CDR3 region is CASSPHNTDTQYF. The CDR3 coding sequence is TGTGCCAGCAGCCCACACAACACAGATACGCAGTATTTT.

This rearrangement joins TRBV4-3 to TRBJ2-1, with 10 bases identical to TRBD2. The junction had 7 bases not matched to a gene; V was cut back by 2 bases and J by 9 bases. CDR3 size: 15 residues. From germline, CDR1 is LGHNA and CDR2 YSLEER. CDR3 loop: CASSQSSGSSSEQFF. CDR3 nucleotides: TGCGCCAGCAGCCAATCTAGCGGGAGTAGTAGTGAGCAGTTCTTC.

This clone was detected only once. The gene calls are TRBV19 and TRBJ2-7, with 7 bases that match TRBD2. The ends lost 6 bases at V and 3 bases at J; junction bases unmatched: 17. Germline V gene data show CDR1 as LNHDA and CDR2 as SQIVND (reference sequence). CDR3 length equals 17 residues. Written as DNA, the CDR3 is TGTGCCAGTAGAGCGGGGCAGGGTGGGATTGTCGACTACGAGCAGTACTTC. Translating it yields CASRAGQGGIVDYEQYF.

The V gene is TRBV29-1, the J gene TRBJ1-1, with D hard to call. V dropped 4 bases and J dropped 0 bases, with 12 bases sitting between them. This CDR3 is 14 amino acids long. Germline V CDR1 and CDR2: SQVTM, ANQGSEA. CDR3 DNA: TGCAGCGTTGGAGCCCTCGATATGAACACTGAAGCTTTCTTT. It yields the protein CSVGALDMNTEAFF.

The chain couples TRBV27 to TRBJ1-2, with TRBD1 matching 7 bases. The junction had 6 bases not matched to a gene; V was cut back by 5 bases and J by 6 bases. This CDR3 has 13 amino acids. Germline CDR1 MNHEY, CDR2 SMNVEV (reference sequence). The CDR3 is CASSRQGEDGYTF. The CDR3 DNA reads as TGTGCCAGCAGTCGACAGGGAGAAGATGGCTACACCTTC.

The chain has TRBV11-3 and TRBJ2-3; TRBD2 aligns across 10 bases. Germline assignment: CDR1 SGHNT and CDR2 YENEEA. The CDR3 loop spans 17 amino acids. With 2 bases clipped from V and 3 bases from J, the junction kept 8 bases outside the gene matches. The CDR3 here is CASSLNSASGRTDTQYF. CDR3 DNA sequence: TGTGCCAGCAGCTTAAACTCGGCTAGCGGGAGAACAGATACGCAGTATTTT. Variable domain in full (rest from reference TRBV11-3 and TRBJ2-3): EAGVVQSPRYKIIEKKQPVAFWCNPISGHNTLYWYLQNLGQGPELLIRYENEEAVDDSQLPKDRFSAERLKGVDSTLKIQPAELGDSAVYLCASSLNSASGRTDTQYFGPGTRLTVL.

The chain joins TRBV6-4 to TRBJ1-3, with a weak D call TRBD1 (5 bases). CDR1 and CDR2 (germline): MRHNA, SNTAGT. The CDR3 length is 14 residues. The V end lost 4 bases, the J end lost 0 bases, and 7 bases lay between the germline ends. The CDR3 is CASSGQNSGNTIYF. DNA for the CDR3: TGTGCCAGCAGTGGACAGAACTCTGGAAACACCATATATTTT.

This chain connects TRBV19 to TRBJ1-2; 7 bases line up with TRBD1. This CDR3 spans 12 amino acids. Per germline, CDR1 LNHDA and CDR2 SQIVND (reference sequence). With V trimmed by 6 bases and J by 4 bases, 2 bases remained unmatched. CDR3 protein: CASSGTVYGYTF. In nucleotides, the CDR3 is TGTGCCAGTAGCGGGACAGTCTATGGCTACACCTTC.

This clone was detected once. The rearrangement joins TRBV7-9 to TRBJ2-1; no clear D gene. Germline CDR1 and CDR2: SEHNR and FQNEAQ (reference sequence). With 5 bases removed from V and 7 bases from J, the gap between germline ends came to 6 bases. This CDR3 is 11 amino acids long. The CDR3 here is CASSLRNEQFF. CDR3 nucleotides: TGTGCCAGCAGCCTCAGAAATGAGCAGTTCTTC.

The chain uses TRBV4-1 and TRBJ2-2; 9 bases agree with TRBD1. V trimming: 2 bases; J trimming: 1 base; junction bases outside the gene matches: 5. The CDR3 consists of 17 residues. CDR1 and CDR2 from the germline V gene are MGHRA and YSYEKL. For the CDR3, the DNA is TGCGCCAGCAGCCAAACCCCGGGACAGGGGAACACCGGGGAGCTGTTTTTT. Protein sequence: CASSQTPGQGNTGELFF.

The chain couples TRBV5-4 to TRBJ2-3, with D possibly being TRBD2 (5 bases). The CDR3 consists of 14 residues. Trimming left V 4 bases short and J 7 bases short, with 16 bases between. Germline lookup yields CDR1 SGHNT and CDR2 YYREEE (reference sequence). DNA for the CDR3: TGTGCCAGCAGCACCCCGTCCCGAGGGAATACGCAGTATTTT. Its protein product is CASSTPSRGNTQYF.

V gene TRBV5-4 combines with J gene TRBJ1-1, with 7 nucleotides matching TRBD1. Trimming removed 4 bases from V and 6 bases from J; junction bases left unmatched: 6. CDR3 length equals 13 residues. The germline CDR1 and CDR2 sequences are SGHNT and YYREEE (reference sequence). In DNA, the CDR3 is TGTGCCAGCAGCCCCAACAGGGGTCCTGAAGCTTTCTTT. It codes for CASSPNRGPEAFF.